This T cell receptor beta chain emerged from a study of blood T cell repertoires in COVID-19. In the study overall: From the United States, Italy and Spain came samples of acute and convalescent COVID-19. Nucleic acid was either cDNA or gDNA, and it came from T cells, B-cell-depleted T cells, or PBMCs.

Measured with immunoSEQ multiplex PCR; TCRdb has only the in-frame clones, and not every one. The sample includes about 300,000 clones, over 75% of them seen just once. The germline V gene encodes CDR1 LGHNA and CDR2 YSLEER. V lost 0 bases and J 0 bases, leaving 12 bases between the germline ends. The CDR3 totals 16 residues. During active infection, Seattle patients enrolled and were then monitored through disease. This chain joins TRBV4-3 and TRBJ2-7; D ambiguous. Sequences were obtained from peripheral blood. This TCR came from a woman in her 30s with COVID-19, enrolled during active disease. DNA of the CDR3: TGCGCCAGCAGCCAAGATCCAGAGGATCTCTCCTACGAGCAGTACTTC. Its protein product is CASSQDPEDLSYEQYF.